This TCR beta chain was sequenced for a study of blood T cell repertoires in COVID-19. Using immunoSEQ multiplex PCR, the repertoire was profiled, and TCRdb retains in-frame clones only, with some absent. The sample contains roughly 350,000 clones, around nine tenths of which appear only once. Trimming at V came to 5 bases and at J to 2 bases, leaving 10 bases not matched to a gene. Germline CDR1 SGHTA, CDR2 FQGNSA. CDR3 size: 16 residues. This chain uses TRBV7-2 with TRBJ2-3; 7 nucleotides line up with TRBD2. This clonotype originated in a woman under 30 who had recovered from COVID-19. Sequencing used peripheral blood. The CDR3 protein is CASSRTRLAHTDTQYF. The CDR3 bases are TGTGCCAGCAGCCGCACTCGACTAGCCCACACAGATACGCAGTATTTT.